This entry describes one TCR beta chain. The data belong to a study of blood T cell repertoires in COVID-19. Study as a whole: Donors in the United States, Italy and Spain gave samples during acute or convalescent COVID-19. Sources were T cells, B-cell-depleted T cells, or PBMCs; the material itself was cDNA or gDNA.

In the original workflow: Amplification of reference gene primers was used by the study to estimate nucleated cell counts. The table came from immunoSEQ multiplex PCR; TCRdb's copy has only in-frame clones and leaves some out. V and J calls and clone size are given by that table; D and trimming were obtained from the DNA. The sample records under 350,000 clones, roughly 91% being singletons. Germline-derived CDR1 and CDR2 are LGHDT and YNNKEL (reference sequence). The V segment lost 5 bases and the J segment 6 bases; nucleotides outside the gene matches: 11. The CDR3 covers 17 residues. Sequenced: peripheral blood. The chain has TRBV3-1 (or the pseudogene TRBV3-2) and TRBJ2-6; 9 nucleotides align to TRBD1. This sequence originates from a middle-aged man with acute or convalescent COVID-19. CDR3 protein: CASSSRTGADLANVLTF. CDR3 bases: TGTGCCAGCAGCTCGCGGACAGGGGCGGACCTGGCCAACGTCCTGACTTTC.